The TCR beta chain under discussion was sequenced for a study of blood T cells in healthy people across ages. This clonotype was seen a handful of times. Using a J-beta primer mix together with a sample-barcoded 5' primer, a second PCR was run for about 7 to 12 cycles. One entry per CDR3 protein results from TCRdb running MiXCR on the 5' RACE reads. The sample contains hundreds of thousands of distinct CDR3 sequences, 43% of which appear only once. Total RNA was extracted at no less than 5 micrograms per sample. The origin of this receptor is a woman aged 55-69 years in good health. Sequences were obtained from blood.

CDR3 coding DNA: TGTGCCAGCAGCCAGGTTGCGGGACTAGCCTCAGATACGCAGTATTTT. Amino acid sequence: CASSQVAGLASDTQYF. The chain has TRBV3-1 and TRBJ2-3; 9 nucleotides align to TRBD2. CDR3 length: 16 amino acids. Unmatched junction bases numbered 8, after V lost 3 bases and J lost 4 bases. Germline CDR1 is LGHDT and CDR2 is YNNKEL (reference sequence).